These T cell receptor beta chains were read from a single sample in a study of beta chain features in type 1 diabetes. Produced via immunoSEQ multiplex PCR; TCRdb's table is partial and in-frame only. The table includes 640,000 or so clones, roughly 13% detected once. Sequences were obtained from naive CD4+ T cells from blood. The source is a man younger than 30 with type 1 diabetes. The CDR3 runs from the conserved cysteine through the conserved F or W. A D gene is named only where the DNA matches it firmly. Clone size appears in some rows only: once, few, many, or a class for an expanded clone.

J | size | length | V | D | DNA | CDR3
TRBJ1-5 | - | 16 | TRBV19 | TRBD1 | TGTGCCAGTAGTAGGGTCCAGGGGGCATTAGAGCAGCCCCAGCATTTT | CASSRVQGALEQPQHF
TRBJ2-7 | - | 13 | TRBV29-1 | - | TGCAGCGTCGGGGGATCCAACTCCTACGAGCAGTACTTC | CSVGGSNSYEQYF
TRBJ1-3 | - | 12 | TRBV2 | TRBD1 | TGTGCCAGCAGTGCAGCTCGGGACAGGGTAAATTTT | CASSAARDRVNF
TRBJ2-4 | few | 14 | TRBV9 | - | TGTGCCAGCAGCCCTACGGGGGGCGCAAACATTCAGTACTTC | CASSPTGGANIQYF
TRBJ2-5 | few | 16 | TRBV5-6 | TRBD1 | TGTGCCAGCACCCCGGGGAGTGTCAGGGGGCTAGAGACCCAGTACTTC | CASTPGSVRGLETQYF
TRBJ1-2 | - | 13 | TRBV27 | - | TGTGCCAGCAGTTCGTGGGGGGACTCTGGCTACACCTTC | CASSSWGDSGYTF
TRBJ2-7 | - | 14 | TRBV2 | TRBD1 | TGTGCCAGCAACCAACAGGGGGCTGTCTACGAGCAGTACTTC | CASNQQGAVYEQYF
TRBJ2-3 | - | 15 | TRBV6-6 | TRBD2 | TGTGCCAGCAGTTCTCGGACTAGCGGGGATGATACGCAGTATTTT | CASSSRTSGDDTQYF
TRBJ2-2 | - | 13 | TRBV5-1 | - | TGCGCCAGCAGCCCGGGACAAACCTGGGAGCTGTTTTTT | CASSPGQTWELFF
TRBJ1-1 | - | 15 | TRBV7-9 | - | TGTGCCAGCAGCCATTATCGCAGGGACAACACTGAAGCTTTCTTT | CASSHYRRDNTEAFF
TRBJ2-2 | - | 13 | TRBV5-1 | - | TGCGCCAGCAGCCCGGGGAATTCCGGGGAGCTGTTTTTT | CASSPGNSGELFF
TRBJ2-2 | - | 15 | TRBV10-3 | TRBD1 | TGTGCCATCAGCCGGGACAGGGGGGACACCGGGGAGCTGTTTTTT | CAISRDRGDTGELFF
TRBJ1-1 | - | 14 | TRBV5-4 | - | TGTGCCAGCAGCCCACTTGTGGTGAACACTGAAGCTTTCTTT | CASSPLVVNTEAFF
TRBJ2-3 | - | 16 | TRBV6-5 | - | TGTGCCAGCAGTTCCCCCCAGGCCAGCTTCACAGATACGCAGTATTTT | CASSSPQASFTDTQYF
TRBJ2-5 | - | 13 | TRBV19 | - | TGTGCCAGTAGTGGGGTTAACGGGGAGACCCAGTACTTC | CASSGVNGETQYF
TRBJ2-7 | - | 12 | TRBV27 | - | TGTGCCAGCAGTGCCCAGGGGCGCGAGCAGTACTTC | CASSAQGREQYF
TRBJ1-5 | - | 13 | TRBV6-1 | - | TGTGCCAGCCGCCAGGGAAGCAATCAGCCCCAGCATTTT | CASRQGSNQPQHF
TRBJ1-3 | - | 15 | TRBV4-1 | TRBD1 | TGCGCCAGCAGCCAAGCCGGGACAGCCGGAAACACCATATATTTT | CASSQAGTAGNTIYF
TRBJ1-1 | - | 13 | TRBV2 | TRBD1 | TGTGCCAGCCGTACAACAGGGGAGACTGAAGCTTTCTTT | CASRTTGETEAFF
TRBJ1-1 | few | 8 | TRBV29-1 | - | TGCAGAGCTAATGAAGCTTTCTTT | CRANEAFF
TRBJ2-7 | few | 15 | TRBV15 | TRBD1 | TGTGCCACCAGCAGAGATCCGGGACAGGGTACAGAGCAGTACTTC | CATSRDPGQGTEQYF
TRBJ2-1 | few | 13 | TRBV5-1 | TRBD2 | TGCGCCAGTTGTGGGACTACCCACAATGAGCAGTTCTTC | CASCGTTHNEQFF
TRBJ2-4 | few | 10 | TRBV20-1 | - | TGCAGTGCTAGAGACAGGGAGGAGTACTTC | CSARDREEYF
TRBJ1-2 | - | 15 | TRBV5-1 | - | TGCGCCAGCAGCTTGGTTCCGGGGGAGGACTATGGCTACACCTTC | CASSLVPGEDYGYTF
TRBJ2-3 | few | 14 | TRBV19 | TRBD2 | TGTGCCAGTAGGAAGGGACTAGTCACAGATACGCAGTATTTT | CASRKGLVTDTQYF
TRBJ1-2 | - | 12 | TRBV19 | - | TGTGCCAGTAGTAGGACGAACTATGGCTACACCTTC | CASSRTNYGYTF
TRBJ1-4 | few | 16 | TRBV7-2 | - | TGTGCCAGCAGCTTAAAGGCCCGGGGAACTAATGAAAAACTGTTTTTT | CASSLKARGTNEKLFF
TRBJ2-7 | - | 15 | TRBV6-5 | - | TGTGCCAGCAGCCCCGTTTGGGGGCGAAGCTTTGAGCAGTACTTC | CASSPVWGRSFEQYF
TRBJ1-5 | - | 15 | TRBV18 | - | TGTGCCAGCTCACCTTCCACAGGCGGGGTTCAGCCCCAGCATTTT | CASSPSTGGVQPQHF
TRBJ2-7 | few | 13 | TRBV5-1 | - | TGCGCCAGCAGTTCGGGACACCAGAACGAGCAGTACTTC | CASSSGHQNEQYF
TRBJ1-2 | - | 13 | TRBV6-5 | TRBD1 | TGTGCCAGCAGTGAGGGACAGGGAGGTGGCTACACCTTC | CASSEGQGGGYTF
TRBJ2-1 | - | 18 | TRBV7-2 | TRBD1 | TGTGCCAGCAGCTTAAGGTTGTCGGGGACAGGGGCTTACAATGAGCAGTTCTTC | CASSLRLSGTGAYNEQFF
TRBJ1-1 | few | 13 | TRBV5-6 | - | TGTGCCAGCAGCTTGGATGTGAACACTGAAGCTTTCTTT | CASSLDVNTEAFF
TRBJ1-1 | few | 15 | TRBV19 | - | TGTGCCAGTAGTATGGCGTGGCTACTGAACACTGAAGCTTTCTTT | CASSMAWLLNTEAFF
TRBJ2-6 | few | 18 | TRBV11-2 | - | TGTGCCAGCAGCTTAGCTGGGACCTCCTTCTCTGGGGCCAACGTCCTGACTTTC | CASSLAGTSFSGANVLTF
TRBJ1-5 | - | 17 | TRBV6-1 | - | TGTGCCAGCAGTGAAGCTGGGGCCAGCCATAGCAATCAGCCCCAGCATTTT | CASSEAGASHSNQPQHF
TRBJ1-2 | - | 14 | TRBV10-2 | - | TGCGCCAGCAGTGAGTCAGGGGTAACCCTGGGCTACACCTTC | CASSESGVTLGYTF
TRBJ2-7 | - | 14 | TRBV7-9 | - | TGTGCCAGCAGCCAGACCCCCACAGGGAGAGAGCAGTACTTC | CASSQTPTGREQYF
TRBJ1-4 | - | 15 | TRBV7-9 | TRBD1 | TGTGCCAGCAGCTTAGATACAGGGGCTAATGAAAAACTGTTTTTT | CASSLDTGANEKLFF
TRBJ1-3 | - | 11 | TRBV19 | - | TGTGCCAGTGGTTTTGGAAACACCATATATTTT | CASGFGNTIYF